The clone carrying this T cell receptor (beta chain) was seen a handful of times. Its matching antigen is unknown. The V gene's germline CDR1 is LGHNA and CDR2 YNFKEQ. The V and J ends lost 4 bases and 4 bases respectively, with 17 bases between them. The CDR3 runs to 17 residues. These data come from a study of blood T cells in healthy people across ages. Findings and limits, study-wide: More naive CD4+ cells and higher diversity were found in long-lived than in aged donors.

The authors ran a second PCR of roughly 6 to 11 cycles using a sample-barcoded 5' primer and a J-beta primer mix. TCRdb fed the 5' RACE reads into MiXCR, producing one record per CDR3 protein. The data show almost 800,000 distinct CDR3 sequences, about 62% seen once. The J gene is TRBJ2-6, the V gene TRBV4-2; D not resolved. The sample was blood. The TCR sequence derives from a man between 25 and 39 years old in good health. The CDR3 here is CASSLSGLNTGANVLTF. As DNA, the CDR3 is TGTGCCAGCAGCCTTTCGGGTCTTAATACGGGGGCCAACGTCCTGACTTTC.